Listed here is a single T cell receptor (beta chain). As yet, its antigen is unknown. The sample is drawn from a study of T-cell memory formation after mild COVID-19. Between the trimmed V and J ends, which lost 0 bases and 4 bases, there was a span of 12 bases. Germline CDR1 LGHDT, CDR2 YNNKEL (reference sequence). The length of the CDR3 is 15 residues. TCR alpha and TCR beta cDNA libraries with sample barcodes and UMIs came from 5'RACE using constant-segment primers. TCRdb processed the 5' RACE reads anew with MiXCR; each CDR3 protein has one entry. Among about 360,000 distinct CDR3 sequences, 13% to 15% were seen once, and the ten largest hold 22%. Notes on the study in general: Certain responding clones were present in pre-infection memory, suggesting participation of cross-reactive memory.

The chain couples TRBV3-1 to TRBJ1-1; D is unresolved. The TCR sequence derives from a man aged 18 to 30 who had mild COVID-19 (a few samples of this study predate the infection). Cell type and time point are not known. Sequencing was done on a sample of PBMCs or a T cell subset sorted from them (not recorded which). The CDR3 loop reads CASSQEWAGVTEAFF. Written as DNA, the CDR3 is TGTGCCAGCAGCCAAGAGTGGGCCGGGGTCACTGAAGCTTTCTTT.